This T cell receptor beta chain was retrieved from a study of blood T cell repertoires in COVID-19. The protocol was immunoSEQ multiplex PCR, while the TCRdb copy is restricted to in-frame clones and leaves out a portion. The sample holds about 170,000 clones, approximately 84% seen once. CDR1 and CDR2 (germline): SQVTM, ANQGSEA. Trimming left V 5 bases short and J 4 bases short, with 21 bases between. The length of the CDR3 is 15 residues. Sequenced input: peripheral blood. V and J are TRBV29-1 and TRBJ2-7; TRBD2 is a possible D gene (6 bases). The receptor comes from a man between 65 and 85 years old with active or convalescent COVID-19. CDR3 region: CSVSGGVSGAYEQYF. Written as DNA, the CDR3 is TGCAGCGTTTCAGGAGGGGTGTCTGGGGCGTACGAGCAGTACTTC.